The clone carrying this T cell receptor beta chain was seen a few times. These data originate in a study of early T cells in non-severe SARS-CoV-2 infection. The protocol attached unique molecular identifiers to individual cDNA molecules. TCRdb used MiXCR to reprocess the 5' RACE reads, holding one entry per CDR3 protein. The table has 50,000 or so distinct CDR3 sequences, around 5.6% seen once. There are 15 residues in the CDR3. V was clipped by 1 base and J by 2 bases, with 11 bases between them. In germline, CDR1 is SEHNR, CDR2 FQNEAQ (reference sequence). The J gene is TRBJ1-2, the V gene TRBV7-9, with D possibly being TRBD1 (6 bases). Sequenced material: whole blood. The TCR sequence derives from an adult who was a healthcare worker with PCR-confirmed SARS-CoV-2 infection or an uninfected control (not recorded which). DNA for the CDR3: TGTGCCAGCAGCTTAGATCAGGGGCCGAACTATGGCTACACCTTC. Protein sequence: CASSLDQGPNYGYTF.